The 28 T cell receptor beta chains in this list originate from one sample, sequenced in a study of T cell repertoires in cytomegalovirus infection. TCRdb ran MiXCR on the reads and lists one entry per CDR3 protein. The sample contains roughly 230,000 distinct CDR3 sequences, approximately 22% of which appear only once. The sequenced sample was CD8+ T cells from PBMCs. These receptors were collected from a human donor in good health (CMV status not recorded). Some clones in this sample may be carry-over from other donors' samples.

The gene calls are TRBV4-2 and TRBJ2-1, with D possibly called TRBD1 or TRBD2 (6 bases each). The V end lost 0 bases, the J end lost 0 bases, and 9 bases lay between the germline ends. Germline CDR1 and CDR2: LGHNA and YNFKEQ. The CDR3 contains 16 residues. The CDR3 loop is CASSQEEGDSYNEQFF. CDR3 coding DNA: TGTGCCAGCAGCCAAGAGGAGGGGGACTCCTACAATGAGCAGTTCTTC.

This clonotype was counted only a few times. The chain combines TRBV27 with TRBJ2-1, with D unclear. This CDR3 has 13 residues. The ends were cut back, 2 bases at V and 12 bases at J, with 14 bases in the middle. Germline CDR1 reads MNHEY; CDR2 reads SMNVEV (reference sequence). This CDR3 is CASSLGQFFVQFF. CDR3 bases: TGTGCCAGCAGTTTAGGGCAATTTTTTGTGCAGTTCTTC.

This clonotype was observed many times. The chain couples TRBV19 to TRBJ2-3; D ambiguous. V was cut by 7 bases and J by 0 bases, with 8 bases left in between. This CDR3 has 13 residues. Germline CDR1 LNHDA, CDR2 SQIVND (reference sequence). CDR3 protein: CASTPPSTDTQYF. The CDR3 DNA is TGTGCCAGTACCCCACCAAGCACAGATACGCAGTATTTT.

The chain joins TRBV12-3 or TRBV12-4 to TRBJ1-1; 9 bases fit TRBD1. V lost 6 bases, J lost 0 bases, and 11 bases stayed unmatched. The CDR3 covers 17 residues. The CDR3 protein is CASSPSLGQGLNTEAFF. The CDR3 DNA follows: TGTGCCAGCAGCCCCTCTCTGGGACAGGGCCTGAACACTGAAGCTTTCTTT.

This clonotype occurred many times. V and J are TRBV28 and TRBJ2-1; D remains unclear. The V end lost 5 bases, the J end lost 1 base, and 6 bases lay between the germline ends. Germline CDR1 and CDR2: MDHEN and SYDVKM. This CDR3 has 13 amino acids. The CDR3 reads CASSTRSYNEQFF. The CDR3 nucleotides are TGTGCCAGCAGTACCCGGTCCTACAATGAGCAGTTCTTC.

In its sample, this clonotype was seen a few times. The rearrangement links TRBV2 to TRBJ2-7; tentatively, D is TRBD1 (6 bases). The ends were cut back, 10 bases at V and 2 bases at J, with 12 bases in the middle. Germline-derived CDR1 and CDR2 are SNHLY and FYNNEI. This CDR3 region has 12 residues. Here the CDR3 DNA reads TGTGCCATTCATTCAGGGGCCTACGAGCAGTACTTC. This sequence encodes CAIHSGAYEQYF.

The table lists this clonotype with a few counts. The chain is built from TRBV6-6 and TRBJ2-1; D remains ambiguous. Germline values: CDR1 MNHNY, CDR2 SVGAGI (reference sequence). V was clipped by 1 base and J by 5 bases, with 15 bases between them. This CDR3 spans 16 amino acids. The CDR3 spells CASSYYSGGTDNEQFF. The CDR3 nucleotides read TGTGCCAGCAGTTACTACTCAGGCGGAACGGACAATGAGCAGTTCTTC.

This clonotype was counted many times. The chain combines TRBV2 with TRBJ2-1; weak D call: TRBD1 (6 bases). Germline values: CDR1 SNHLY, CDR2 FYNNEI. The V end was cut by 3 bases, the J end by 13 bases, with 13 bases between. CDR3 length: 12 residues. Here the CDR3 DNA reads TGTGCCAGCAGTGACCTACAGGGAGATCAGTTCTTC. This encodes CASSDLQGDQFF.

This clonotype was seen only a few times. This chain joins TRBV20-1 and TRBJ1-1; weak D call: TRBD1 (6 bases). Trimming removed 6 bases at V and 4 bases at J, with 18 bases between. The CDR3 sequence is 14 residues long. The germline V gene has CDR1 DFQATT and CDR2 SNEGSKA (reference sequence). CDR3 residues: CSARVVGGGTEAFF. As DNA, the CDR3 is TGCAGTGCGCGAGTGGTAGGGGGGGGCACTGAAGCTTTCTTT.

The chain uses TRBV2 and TRBJ1-4; no firm D call. The V and J ends lost 3 bases and 3 bases respectively, with 11 bases between them. Germline V lookup: CDR1 SNHLY, CDR2 FYNNEI. This CDR3 is built from 15 residues. In DNA form, the CDR3 reads TGTGCCAGCAGTGACGGTGTATCGGCTAATGAAAAACTGTTTTTT. It yields the protein CASSDGVSANEKLFF.

This clonotype was counted many times. The genes are TRBV5-1 and TRBJ2-3, with 15 bases that match TRBD2. V shed 4 bases and J 0 bases; nucleotides not matched to a gene: 9. The CDR3 runs 19 residues. Germline-derived CDR1 and CDR2 are SGHRS and YFSETQ. The CDR3 DNA reads TGCGCCAGCAGCACGGGACTAGCGGGGGGCCCTTCCAGCACAGATACGCAGTATTTT. Translated: CASSTGLAGGPSSTDTQYF. The variable domain in full, with the rest retrieved from reference TRBV5-1 and TRBJ2-3, is KAGVTQTPRYLIKTRGQQVTLSCSPISGHRSVSWYQQTPGQGLQFLFEYFSETQRNKGNFPGRFSGRQFSNSRSEMNVSTLELGDSALYLCASSTGLAGGPSSTDTQYFGPGTRLTVL.

CDR3 DNA: TGTGCCAGCAGCCACGGGACGGTTAACACCGGGGAGCTGTTTTTT. Translating gives CASSHGTVNTGELFF. The genes are TRBV7-9 and TRBJ2-2, with D possibly called TRBD1 or TRBD2 (5 bases each). Germline values: CDR1 SEHNR, CDR2 FQNEAQ (reference sequence). V lost 5 bases to trimming and J lost 2 bases, with 12 bases between them. The CDR3 covers 15 residues.

A few counts support this clonotype. The V and J genes are TRBV7-9 and TRBJ2-2, with 7 bases identical to TRBD1. This CDR3 has 13 amino acids. CDR1 is SEHNR and CDR2 is FQNEAQ in the germline V gene (reference sequence). Trimming at V came to 8 bases and at J to 5 bases, leaving 5 bases not matched to a gene. Written as DNA, the CDR3 is TGTGCCAGCCGGACAGGATCTACCGGGGAGCTGTTTTTT. Its translation is CASRTGSTGELFF.

This clonotype has only a few counts. This chain joins TRBV28 and TRBJ1-4; no clear D gene. Germline CDR1 and CDR2: MDHEN and SYDVKM. The CDR3 runs to 14 residues. V was clipped by 8 bases and J by 0 bases, with 10 bases between them. CDR3: CASGLVATNEKLFF. The CDR3, as DNA: TGTGCCAGCGGCTTAGTAGCAACTAATGAAAAACTGTTTTTT.

This chain uses TRBV27 with TRBJ1-1, with D perhaps TRBD1 (6 bases). In germline, CDR1 is MNHEY, CDR2 SMNVEV (reference sequence). V lost 6 bases, J lost 4 bases, and 12 bases lay in between. The CDR3 has 13 amino acids. CDR3 residues: CASSHREGTEAFF. The CDR3 DNA reads as TGTGCCAGCAGCCACAGGGAGGGCACTGAAGCTTTCTTT.

The genes are TRBV4-1 and TRBJ2-7; either TRBD1 or TRBD2 may fit D (5 bases each). Germline loops: CDR1 MGHRA, CDR2 YSYEKL. This CDR3 is 15 amino acids long. V was pared by 2 bases and J by 6 bases, with 17 bases between. CDR3 DNA: TGCGCCAGCAGCCAAACCGGGACGGCCCTTCTCGAGCAGTACTTC. Protein product: CASSQTGTALLEQYF.

The chain has TRBV19 and TRBJ1-1, with D hard to call. Germline V gene lookup returns CDR1 LNHDA and CDR2 SQIVND (reference sequence). CDR3 length equals 14 residues. Trimming cost V 9 bases and J 0 bases, with 14 bases left between them. This CDR3 reads CASAHGGMNTEAFF. The CDR3 DNA is TGTGCCAGCGCACACGGAGGCATGAACACTGAAGCTTTCTTT.

This clonotype was observed many times. V gene TRBV7-6 combines with J gene TRBJ2-5; no reliable D call. From germline, CDR1 is SGHVS and CDR2 FNYEAQ. The germline V and J ends were trimmed by 0 bases and 6 bases, with 5 bases remaining between them. The CDR3 has 12 amino acids. Written as DNA, the CDR3 is TGTGCCAGCAGCTTAGCGATAAAGACCCAGTACTTC. It codes for CASSLAIKTQYF.

In this sample, this clonotype turned up many times. This rearrangement joins TRBV12-3 or TRBV12-4 to TRBJ1-3, with TRBD1 matching 10 bases. V trimming: 5 bases; J trimming: 9 bases; junction bases outside the gene matches: 10. This CDR3 is 15 amino acids long. CDR3 protein: CASSLPGTGVSTIYF. The CDR3 DNA is TGTGCCAGCAGTCTGCCTGGGACAGGGGTGAGCACCATATATTTT.

This clonotype was observed a handful of times. The J gene is TRBJ1-2, the V gene TRBV12-3 or TRBV12-4; possibly TRBD1 for D (5 bases). The CDR3 totals 15 residues. Deletions cut 7 bases from V and 6 bases from J, with 21 bases between. CDR3 loop: CASTTHRQGLHGYTF. As DNA, the CDR3 is TGTGCCAGCACTACCCATCGCCAGGGCCTCCATGGCTACACCTTC.

The chain employs TRBV29-1 and TRBJ1-4; TRBD1 is a possible D gene (6 bases). V dropped 5 bases and J dropped 0 bases, with 16 bases sitting between them. Germline CDR1 SQVTM, CDR2 ANQGSEA. The CDR3 consists of 16 residues. In nucleotides, the CDR3 is TGCAGCGTTTCAGGGGAAGAGGAAGCAACTAATGAAAAACTGTTTTTT. This gives the protein CSVSGEEEATNEKLFF. Together with reference TRBV29-1 and TRBJ1-4, the CDR3 gives the full variable domain: SAVISQKPSRDICQRGTSLTIQCQVDSQVTMMFWYRQQPGQSLTLIATANQGSEATYESGFVIDKFPISRPNLTFSTLTVSNMSPEDSSIYLCSVSGEEEATNEKLFFGSGTQLSVL.

J is TRBJ2-7 and V is TRBV15; no definite D call. The CDR3 runs 13 residues. The germline V and J ends were trimmed by 4 bases and 5 bases, with 12 bases remaining between them. The germline V gene encodes CDR1 LNHNV and CDR2 YYDKDF (reference sequence). DNA of the CDR3: TGTGCCACCAGCATAGGTGGGTTACACGAGCAGTACTTC. It codes for CATSIGGLHEQYF.

This clonotype was recorded a few times. V and J are TRBV27 and TRBJ2-3; 11 positions agree with TRBD2. The CDR3 covers 17 residues. After removal of 5 bases from V and 2 bases from J, the junction contained 9 bases not matched to a gene. The germline V gene has CDR1 MNHEY and CDR2 SMNVEV (reference sequence). CDR3 amino acids: CASSTIAGGPVTDTQYF. The CDR3 nucleotides read TGTGCCAGCAGTACAATAGCGGGGGGGCCCGTCACAGATACGCAGTATTTT.

This clonotype was observed a few times. The gene calls are TRBV5-4 and TRBJ2-1, with 8 bases identical to TRBD2. Per the germline V gene, CDR1 is SGHNT and CDR2 is YYREEE (reference sequence). V dropped 4 bases and J dropped 2; count of bases not matched to a gene: 11. The CDR3 has 17 amino acids. The chain's CDR3 is CASSPPLAGNAYNEQFF. The CDR3 region has the DNA TGTGCCAGCAGCCCCCCCTTAGCGGGGAACGCCTACAATGAGCAGTTCTTC.

The J gene is TRBJ2-4, the V gene TRBV7-9, with D unclear. V lost 4 bases and J 0 bases, leaving 7 bases between the germline ends. This CDR3 has 14 residues. The V gene's germline CDR1 is SEHNR and CDR2 FQNEAQ (reference sequence). The CDR3 spells CASSSPAAKNIQYF. CDR3 bases: TGTGCCAGCAGCTCCCCCGCAGCCAAAAACATTCAGTACTTC.

This clonotype was seen a handful of times. Mismatch with germline at one junction end may stem from a read error. This rearrangement joins TRBV12-3 or TRBV12-4 to TRBJ2-6; tentative D call: TRBD2 (6 bases). This CDR3 is built from 12 residues. As DNA, the CDR3 is TGTGCCAGCAGATTCGGGGGCAACGTCCTGACTTTC. Translated: CASRFGGNVLTF.

This clonotype has only one observation. CDR3 residues: CATSGRGSYEQYF. CDR3 DNA: TGTGCCACCAGCGGCCGGGGGAGCTACGAGCAGTACTTC. This sequence joins TRBV15 and TRBJ2-7; a possible D gene is TRBD2 (6 bases). The CDR3 sequence is 13 residues long. CDR1 LNHNV and CDR2 YYDKDF come from the germline V gene (reference sequence). Trimming took 5 bases from V and 3 from J, leaving 11 bases between them.

The sample holds a few counts of this clonotype. The V gene is TRBV7-2, the J gene TRBJ2-7; D not certain. V was pared by 1 base and J by 2 bases, with 9 bases between. The CDR3 contains 14 residues. Germline CDR1 reads SGHTA; CDR2 reads FQGNSA. The CDR3: CASSLGLETYEQYF. In DNA form, the CDR3 reads TGTGCCAGCAGCTTAGGACTCGAGACCTACGAGCAGTACTTC.